This section outlines one T cell receptor (beta chain) sequence together with its context. Its antigen is not identified. From the 5' RACE reads, TCRdb called clonotypes with MiXCR, one entry per CDR3 protein. The data hold 6,000 or so distinct CDR3 sequences, with nearly 60% observed a single time. CDR1 SGHTA and CDR2 FQGTGA come from the germline V gene. The CDR3 covers 13 residues. Trimming cost V 2 bases and J 3 bases, with 7 bases left between them. Whole-study findings and limits: In terms of TCR gene usage, tumor memory CD4+ T cells clustered together with blood and lymph node memory CD4+ cells, as well as with lymph node naive CD4+ cells.

This chain uses TRBV7-3 with TRBJ1-1; D not certain. The sequenced material came from naive CD4+ T cells sorted from blood. The subset was: naive CD4+ T cells, CD4+CD45RA+CD25-. The TCR sequence derives from a female donor with breast cancer. CDR3 sequence: CASSLLSHTEAFF. CDR3 sequence (DNA): TGTGCCAGCAGCTTATTATCCCACACTGAAGCTTTCTTT.